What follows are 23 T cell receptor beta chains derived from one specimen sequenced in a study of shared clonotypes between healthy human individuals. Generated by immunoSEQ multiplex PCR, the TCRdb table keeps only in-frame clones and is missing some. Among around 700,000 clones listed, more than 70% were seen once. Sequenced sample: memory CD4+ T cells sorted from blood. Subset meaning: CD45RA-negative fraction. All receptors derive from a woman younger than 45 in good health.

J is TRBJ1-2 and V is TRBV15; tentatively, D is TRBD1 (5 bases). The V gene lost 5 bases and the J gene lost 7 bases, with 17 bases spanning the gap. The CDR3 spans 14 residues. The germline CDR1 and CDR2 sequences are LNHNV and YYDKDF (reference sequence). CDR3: CATSLRTSSGGYTF. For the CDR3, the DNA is TGTGCCACCAGCCTCCGGACAAGTAGCGGTGGCTACACCTTC. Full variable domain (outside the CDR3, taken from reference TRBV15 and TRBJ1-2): DAMVIQNPRYQVTQFGKPVTLSCSQTLNHNVMYWYQQKSSQAPKLLFHYYDKDFNNEADTPDNFQSRRPNTSFCFLDIRSPGLGDTAMYLCATSLRTSSGGYTFGSGTRLTVV.

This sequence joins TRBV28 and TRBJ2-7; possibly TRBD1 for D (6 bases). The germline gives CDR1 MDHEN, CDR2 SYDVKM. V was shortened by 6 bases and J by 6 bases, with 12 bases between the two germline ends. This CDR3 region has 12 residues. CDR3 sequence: CASRSQGLEQYF. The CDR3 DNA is TGTGCCAGCAGATCCCAGGGGCTCGAGCAGTACTTC. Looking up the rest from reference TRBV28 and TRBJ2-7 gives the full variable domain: DVKVTQSSRYLVKRTGEKVFLECVQDMDHENMFWYRQDPGLGLRLIYFSYDVKMKEKGDIPEGYSVSREKKERFSLILESASTNQTSMYLCASRSQGLEQYFGPGTRLTVT.

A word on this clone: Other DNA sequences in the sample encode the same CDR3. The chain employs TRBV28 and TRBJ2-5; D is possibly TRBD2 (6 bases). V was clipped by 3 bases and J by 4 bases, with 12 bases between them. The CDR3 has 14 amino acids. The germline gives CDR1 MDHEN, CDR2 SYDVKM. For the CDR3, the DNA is TGTGCCAGCAGTTTGCCAGGGCGGGGAGAGACCCAGTACTTC. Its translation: CASSLPGRGETQYF.

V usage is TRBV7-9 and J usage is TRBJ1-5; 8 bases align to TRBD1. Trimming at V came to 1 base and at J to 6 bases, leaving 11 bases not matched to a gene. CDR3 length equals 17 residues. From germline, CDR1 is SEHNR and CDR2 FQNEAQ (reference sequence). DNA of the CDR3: TGTGCCAGCAGCTTAGTGAGCCGGCAGGGGGCGGGTCAGCCCCAGCATTTT. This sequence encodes CASSLVSRQGAGQPQHF. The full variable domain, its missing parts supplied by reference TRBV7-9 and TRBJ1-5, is DTGVSQNPRHKITKRGQNVTFRCDPISEHNRLYWYRQTLGQGPEFLTYFQNEAQLEKSRLLSDRFSAERPKGSFSTLEIQRTEQGDSAMYLCASSLVSRQGAGQPQHFGDGTRLSIL.

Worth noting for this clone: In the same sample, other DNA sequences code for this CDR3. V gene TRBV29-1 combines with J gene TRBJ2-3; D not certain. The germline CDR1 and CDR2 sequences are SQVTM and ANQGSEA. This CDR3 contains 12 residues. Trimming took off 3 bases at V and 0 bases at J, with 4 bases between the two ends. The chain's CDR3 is CSVDGSTDTQYF. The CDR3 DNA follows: TGCAGCGTTGATGGGAGCACAGATACGCAGTATTTT.

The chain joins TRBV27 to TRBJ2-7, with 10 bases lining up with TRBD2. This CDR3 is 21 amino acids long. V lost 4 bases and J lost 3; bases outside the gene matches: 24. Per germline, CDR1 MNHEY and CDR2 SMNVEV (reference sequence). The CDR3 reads CASSSNPYTLDPLAGGYEQYF. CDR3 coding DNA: TGTGCCAGCAGTTCCAACCCCTACACGCTCGACCCTTTAGCGGGGGGCTACGAGCAGTACTTC.

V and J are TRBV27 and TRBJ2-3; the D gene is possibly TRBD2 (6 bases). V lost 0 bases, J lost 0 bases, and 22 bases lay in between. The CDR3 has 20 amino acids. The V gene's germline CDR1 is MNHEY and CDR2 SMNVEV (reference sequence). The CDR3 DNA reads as TGTGCCAGCAGTTTATCGATAAGTCCTAGCGCCTACCTTAGCACAGATACGCAGTATTTT. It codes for CASSLSISPSAYLSTDTQYF.

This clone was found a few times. The CDR3 region is CASSAGTSRADTQYF. The CDR3 nucleotides read TGTGCCAGCAGCGCAGGGACTAGCAGGGCAGATACGCAGTATTTT. The V and J genes are TRBV9 and TRBJ2-3; 9 bases fit TRBD2. Per the germline V gene, CDR1 is SGDLS and CDR2 is YYNGEE. This CDR3 has 15 residues. Trimming removed 3 bases from V and 4 bases from J; junction bases left unmatched: 6.

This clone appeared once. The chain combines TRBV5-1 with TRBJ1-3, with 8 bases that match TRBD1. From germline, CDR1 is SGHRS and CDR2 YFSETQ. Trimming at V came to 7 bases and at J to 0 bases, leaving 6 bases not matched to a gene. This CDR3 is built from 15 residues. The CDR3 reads CASRGQAISGNTIYF. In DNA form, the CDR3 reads TGCGCCAGCCGGGGACAGGCCATCTCTGGAAACACCATATATTTT.

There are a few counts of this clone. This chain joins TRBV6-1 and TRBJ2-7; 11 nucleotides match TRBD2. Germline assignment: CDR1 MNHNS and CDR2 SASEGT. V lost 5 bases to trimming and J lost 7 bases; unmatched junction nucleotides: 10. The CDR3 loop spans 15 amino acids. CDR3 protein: CASSTVAGGPIEQYF. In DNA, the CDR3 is TGTGCCAGCAGTACCGTAGCGGGAGGGCCCATAGAGCAGTACTTC.

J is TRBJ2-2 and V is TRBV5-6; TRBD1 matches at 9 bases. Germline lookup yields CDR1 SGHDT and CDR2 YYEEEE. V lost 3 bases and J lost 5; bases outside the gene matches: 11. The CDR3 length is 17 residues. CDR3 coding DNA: TGTGCCAGCAGCTCAATCCGGGACAGGGTCCCTACCGGGGAGCTGTTTTTT. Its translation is CASSSIRDRVPTGELFF.

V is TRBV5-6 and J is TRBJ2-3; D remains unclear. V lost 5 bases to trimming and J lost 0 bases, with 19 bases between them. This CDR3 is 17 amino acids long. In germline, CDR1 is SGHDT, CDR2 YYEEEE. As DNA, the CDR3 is TGTGCCAGCAGTCGTAGTTCCCCCACGCTAAGCACAGATACGCAGTATTTT. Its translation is CASSRSSPTLSTDTQYF.

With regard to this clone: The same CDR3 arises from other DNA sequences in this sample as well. CDR3: CSGRGYNEQFF. The CDR3 DNA reads TGCAGTGGCCGAGGGTACAATGAGCAGTTCTTC. V and J are TRBV20-1 and TRBJ2-1; possibly TRBD2 for D (5 bases). The CDR3 is 11 residues long. The germline V gene encodes CDR1 DFQATT and CDR2 SNEGSKA (reference sequence). The V end lost 7 bases, the J end lost 4 bases, and 8 bases lay between the germline ends.

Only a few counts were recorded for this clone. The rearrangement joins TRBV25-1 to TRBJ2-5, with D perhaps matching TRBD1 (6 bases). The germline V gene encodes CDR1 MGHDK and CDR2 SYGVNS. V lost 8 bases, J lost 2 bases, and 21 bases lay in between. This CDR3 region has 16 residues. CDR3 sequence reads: CASQPGPQGPQETQYF. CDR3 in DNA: TGTGCCAGCCAACCGGGACCACAGGGACCTCAAGAGACCCAGTACTTC.

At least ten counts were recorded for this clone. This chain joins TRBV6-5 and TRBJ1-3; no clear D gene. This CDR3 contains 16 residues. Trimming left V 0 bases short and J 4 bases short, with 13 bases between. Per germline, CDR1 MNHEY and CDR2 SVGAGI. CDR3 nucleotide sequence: TGTGCCAGCAGTTACTCTAGGGAGGTGCGCGGAAACACCATATATTTT. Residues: CASSYSREVRGNTIYF.

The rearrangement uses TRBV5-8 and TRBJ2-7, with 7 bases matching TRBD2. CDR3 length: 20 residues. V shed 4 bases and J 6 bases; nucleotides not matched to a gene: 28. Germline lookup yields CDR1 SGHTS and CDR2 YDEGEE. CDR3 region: CASSPEGGARDWGGLFEQYF. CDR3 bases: TGTGCCAGCAGCCCGGAAGGCGGAGCCAGAGATTGGGGGGGACTCTTCGAGCAGTACTTC.

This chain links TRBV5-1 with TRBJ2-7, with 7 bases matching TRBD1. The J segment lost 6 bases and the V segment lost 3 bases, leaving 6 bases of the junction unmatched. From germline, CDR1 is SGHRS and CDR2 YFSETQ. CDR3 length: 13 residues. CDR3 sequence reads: CASSSAQGSEQYF. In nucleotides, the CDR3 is TGCGCCAGCAGCTCAGCACAGGGGTCCGAGCAGTACTTC.

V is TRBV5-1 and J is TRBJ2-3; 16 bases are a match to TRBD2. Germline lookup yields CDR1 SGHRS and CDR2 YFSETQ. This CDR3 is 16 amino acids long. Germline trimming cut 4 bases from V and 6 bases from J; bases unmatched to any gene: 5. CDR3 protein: CASSAGLAGGGDTQYF. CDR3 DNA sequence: TGCGCCAGCAGCGCGGGACTAGCGGGAGGGGGGGATACGCAGTATTTT.

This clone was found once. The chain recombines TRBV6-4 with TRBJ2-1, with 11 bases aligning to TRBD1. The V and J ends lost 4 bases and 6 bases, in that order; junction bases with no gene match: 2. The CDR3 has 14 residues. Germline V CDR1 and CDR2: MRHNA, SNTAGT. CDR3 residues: CASSVGTGGNEQFF. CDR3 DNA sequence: TGTGCCAGCAGTGTGGGGACAGGGGGCAATGAGCAGTTCTTC.

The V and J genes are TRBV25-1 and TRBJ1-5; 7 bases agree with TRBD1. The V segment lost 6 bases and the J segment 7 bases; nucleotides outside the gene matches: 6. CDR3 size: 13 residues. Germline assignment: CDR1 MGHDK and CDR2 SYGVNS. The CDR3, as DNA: TGTGCCAGCAGGGGTACAGGGGAACAGCCCCAGCATTTT. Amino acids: CASRGTGEQPQHF.

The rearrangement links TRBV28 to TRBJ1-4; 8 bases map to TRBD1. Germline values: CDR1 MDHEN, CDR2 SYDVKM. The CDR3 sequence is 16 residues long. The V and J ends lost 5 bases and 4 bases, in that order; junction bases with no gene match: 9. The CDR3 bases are TGTGCCAGCAGTCCCGGACAGGGCACTATTAATGAAAAACTGTTTTTT. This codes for CASSPGQGTINEKLFF.

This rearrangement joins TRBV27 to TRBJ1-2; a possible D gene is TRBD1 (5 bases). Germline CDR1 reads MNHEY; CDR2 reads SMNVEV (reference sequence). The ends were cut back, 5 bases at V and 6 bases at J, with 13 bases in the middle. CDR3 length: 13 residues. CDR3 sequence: CASSHDSSHGYTF. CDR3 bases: TGTGCCAGCAGTCATGACAGTTCTCATGGCTACACCTTC.

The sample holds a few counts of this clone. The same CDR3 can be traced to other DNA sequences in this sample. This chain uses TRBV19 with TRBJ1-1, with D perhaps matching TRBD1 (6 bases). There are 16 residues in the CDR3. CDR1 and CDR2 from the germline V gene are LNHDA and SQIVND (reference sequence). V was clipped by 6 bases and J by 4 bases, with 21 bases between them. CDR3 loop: CASRPLIGGRGTEAFF. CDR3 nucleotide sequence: TGTGCCAGTAGACCACTCATCGGGGGGCGCGGCACTGAAGCTTTCTTT.